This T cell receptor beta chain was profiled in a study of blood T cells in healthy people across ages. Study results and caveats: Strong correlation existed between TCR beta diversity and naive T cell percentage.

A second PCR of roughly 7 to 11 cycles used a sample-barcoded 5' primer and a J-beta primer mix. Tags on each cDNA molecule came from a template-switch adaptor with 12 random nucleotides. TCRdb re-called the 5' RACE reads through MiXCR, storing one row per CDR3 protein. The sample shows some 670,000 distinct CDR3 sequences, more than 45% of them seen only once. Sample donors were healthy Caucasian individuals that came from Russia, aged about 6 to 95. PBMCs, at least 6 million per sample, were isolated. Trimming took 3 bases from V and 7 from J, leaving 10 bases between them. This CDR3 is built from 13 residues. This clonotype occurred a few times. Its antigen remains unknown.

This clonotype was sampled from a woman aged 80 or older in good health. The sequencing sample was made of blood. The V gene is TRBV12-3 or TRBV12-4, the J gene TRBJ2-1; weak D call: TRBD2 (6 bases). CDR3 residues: CASSFASVNEQFF. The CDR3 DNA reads TGTGCCAGCAGTTTCGCTAGCGTAAATGAGCAGTTCTTC.